These T cell receptor beta chains were read from a single sample in a study of cytomegalovirus exposure and HLA in healthy donors. Using immunoSEQ multiplex PCR, the repertoire was profiled, and TCRdb retains in-frame clones only, with some absent. The sample has around 180,000 clones, approximately 80% seen once; the top ten hold roughly 6%. The sample consisted of PBMCs. The source of these receptors is a woman aged 30 to 39 in good health and CMV-seropositive. Each CDR3 is given with its conserved first and last residue. The D gene is left open where the match is weak. Clone size, where shown, is once, few, many, or a class for clones that have expanded.

j_gene: TRBJ1-5; d_gene: NA; v_gene: TRBV6-1; abundance: NA; CDR3aa: CASSEAGGAYQPQHF; CDR3nt: TGTGCCAGCAGTGAAGCAGGGGGAGCCTATCAGCCCCAGCATTTT
j_gene: TRBJ2-1; d_gene: TRBD2; v_gene: TRBV27; abundance: NA; CDR3aa: CASSHQGLAAPGNEQFF; CDR3nt: TGTGCCAGCAGTCACCAGGGACTAGCGGCCCCCGGGAATGAGCAGTTCTTC
j_gene: TRBJ1-2; d_gene: TRBD1; v_gene: TRBV18; abundance: once; CDR3aa: CASSLDRAGGYTF; CDR3nt: TGTGCCAGCTCACTAGACAGGGCTGGAGGCTACACCTTC
j_gene: TRBJ2-1; d_gene: TRBD1; v_gene: TRBV27; abundance: NA; CDR3aa: CASSLASGTGRNNEQFF; CDR3nt: TGTGCCAGCAGTTTGGCTTCCGGGACAGGGAGAAACAATGAGCAGTTCTTC
j_gene: TRBJ2-1; d_gene: NA; v_gene: TRBV9; abundance: NA; CDR3aa: CASSGLANEQFF; CDR3nt: TGTGCCAGCAGCGGACTTGCAAATGAGCAGTTCTTC
j_gene: TRBJ1-1; d_gene: NA; v_gene: TRBV5-6; abundance: NA; CDR3aa: CASSLVSNTEAFF; CDR3nt: TGTGCCAGCAGCTTGGTCTCGAACACTGAAGCTTTCTTT
j_gene: TRBJ1-2; d_gene: TRBD1; v_gene: TRBV7-9; abundance: NA; CDR3aa: CASSFSGTGYGYTF; CDR3nt: TGTGCCAGCAGCTTTTCCGGGACAGGGTATGGCTACACCTTC
j_gene: TRBJ1-2; d_gene: NA; v_gene: TRBV5-4; abundance: once; CDR3aa: CASSVHSAPGRGYTF; CDR3nt: TGTGCCAGCAGTGTCCATTCGGCCCCGGGAAGGGGCTACACCTTC
j_gene: TRBJ1-4; d_gene: NA; v_gene: TRBV5-1; abundance: NA; CDR3aa: CASSLFADTNEKLFF; CDR3nt: TGCGCCAGCAGCTTGTTTGCAGATACTAATGAAAAACTGTTTTTT
j_gene: TRBJ2-7; d_gene: TRBD2; v_gene: TRBV7-8; abundance: once; CDR3aa: CASSLGTSVREQYF; CDR3nt: TGTGCCAGCAGCTTAGGAACTAGCGTTCGTGAGCAGTACTTC
j_gene: TRBJ2-2; d_gene: NA; v_gene: TRBV4-3; abundance: NA; CDR3aa: CASSPRPLGGANTGELFF; CDR3nt: TGCGCCAGCAGCCCCCGCCCCCTTGGAGGGGCGAACACCGGGGAGCTGTTTTTT
j_gene: TRBJ2-7; d_gene: NA; v_gene: TRBV6-4; abundance: NA; CDR3aa: CASSPSGTSEQYF; CDR3nt: TGTGCCAGCAGTCCCTCGGGGACTTCCGAGCAGTACTTC
j_gene: TRBJ1-1; d_gene: TRBD1; v_gene: TRBV4-1; abundance: NA; CDR3aa: CASSQAGTGIRNTEAFF; CDR3nt: TGCGCCAGCAGCCAAGCCGGGACAGGGATTAGGAACACTGAAGCTTTCTTT
j_gene: TRBJ2-1; d_gene: NA; v_gene: TRBV6-5; abundance: NA; CDR3aa: CASSSGYNEQFF; CDR3nt: TGTGCCAGCAGTTCAGGCTACAATGAGCAGTTCTTC
j_gene: TRBJ2-7; d_gene: NA; v_gene: TRBV27; abundance: NA; CDR3aa: CASSPTDFYEQYF; CDR3nt: TGTGCCAGCAGTCCGACGGACTTCTACGAGCAGTACTTC